This TCR beta chain was sequenced during a study of patients and donors after allogeneic stem cell transplantation. The CDR3 length is 14 residues. The germline V gene has CDR1 SGHKS and CDR2 YYEKEE (reference sequence). Deletions cut 0 bases from V and 6 bases from J, with 11 bases between. Using its own MiXCR run on the RT-PCR reads, TCRdb lists one record per CDR3 protein. The sample consists of 190,000 or so distinct CDR3 sequences, around 41% of them appearing once. The TCR comes from a human donor who was either an allogeneic HSCT recipient or a stem cell or donor lymphocyte infusion donor (not recorded which). It is not recorded whose cells these are; they may come from a transplant donor. Sequencing was performed on blood, either unsorted or a sorted T cell fraction (not recorded which). The V gene is TRBV5-5, the J gene TRBJ2-3; D remains unclear. Here the CDR3 DNA reads TGTGCCAGCAGCTTGGGAGACTTCGACGATACGCAGTATTTT. Protein sequence: CASSLGDFDDTQYF.